Listed here are 12 T cell receptor beta chains from one sample, sequenced in a study of blood T cell repertoires in COVID-19. Measured with immunoSEQ multiplex PCR; TCRdb has only the in-frame clones, and not every one. The profile shows roughly 120,000 clones, 90% of them singletons. The specimen sequenced was peripheral blood. Source of these receptors: a man in his 60s with COVID-19, enrolled during active disease.

The chain joins TRBV7-3 to TRBJ2-3; 7 bases fit TRBD2. In germline, CDR1 is SGHTA, CDR2 FQGTGA. The CDR3 runs to 15 residues. V shed 2 bases, J shed 5 bases, and the junction held 7 bases outside the gene matches. The CDR3, as DNA: TGTGCCAGCAGCTTACAAGGACTAGTGGGAGATACGCAGTATTTT. Protein sequence: CASSLQGLVGDTQYF. Together with reference TRBV7-3 and TRBJ2-3, the CDR3 gives the full variable domain: GAGVSQTPSNKVTEKGKYVELRCDPISGHTALYWYRQSLGQGPEFLIYFQGTGAADDSGLPNDRFFAVRPEGSVSTLKIQRTERGDSAVYLCASSLQGLVGDTQYFGPGTRLTVL.

The chain has TRBV7-9 and TRBJ2-2; the match to TRBD2 covers 10 bases. The CDR3 loop spans 17 amino acids. V shed 2 bases, J shed 1 base, and the junction held 4 bases outside the gene matches. Germline lookup yields CDR1 SEHNR and CDR2 FQNEAQ (reference sequence). The CDR3 bases are TGTGCCAGCAGCTTACCAGGGACTAGCGAGAACACCGGGGAGCTGTTTTTT. Protein product: CASSLPGTSENTGELFF.

CDR3 coding DNA: TGTGCCAGCAGCCAAGCCCCGGGACTAGACTACAATGAGCAGTTCTTC. Protein sequence: CASSQAPGLDYNEQFF. The V gene is TRBV5-4, the J gene TRBJ2-1; 8 nucleotides line up with TRBD2. The CDR3 extends over 16 amino acids. The germline CDR1 and CDR2 sequences are SGHNT and YYREEE (reference sequence). V shed 4 bases and J 3 bases; nucleotides not matched to a gene: 9.

CDR3 residues: CASSLGPGGETQYF. CDR3 nucleotides: TGCGCCAGCAGCTTGGGCCCAGGGGGTGAGACCCAGTACTTC. The chain has TRBV5-1 and TRBJ2-5, with 7 nucleotides matching TRBD1. The trim removed 0 bases at V and 5 bases at J, leaving 4 bases unmatched. The germline V gene encodes CDR1 SGHRS and CDR2 YFSETQ. The CDR3 extends over 14 amino acids.

The chain joins TRBV5-1 to TRBJ1-1; possible D gene TRBD1, 6 bases. CDR3 length: 15 amino acids. V gave up 0 bases and J gave up 5 bases, with 14 bases separating them. Per the germline V gene, CDR1 is SGHRS and CDR2 is YFSETQ. Here the CDR3 reads CASSLEPGVGTEAFF. CDR3 in DNA: TGCGCCAGCAGCTTGGAACCAGGGGTGGGTACTGAAGCTTTCTTT. Combining the CDR3 with reference TRBV5-1 and TRBJ1-1 gives the whole variable domain KAGVTQTPRYLIKTRGQQVTLSCSPISGHRSVSWYQQTPGQGLQFLFEYFSETQRNKGNFPGRFSGRQFSNSRSEMNVSTLELGDSALYLCASSLEPGVGTEAFFGQGTRLTVV.

The J gene is TRBJ2-7, the V gene TRBV4-2; a weak D match, TRBD2 (5 bases). Germline CDR1 is LGHNA and CDR2 is YNFKEQ. The CDR3 sequence is 15 residues long. Trimming left V 0 bases short and J 2 bases short, with 11 bases between. The CDR3 loop is CASSQESGTAYEQYF. In nucleotides, the CDR3 is TGTGCCAGCAGCCAAGAAAGCGGAACCGCCTACGAGCAGTACTTC.

The chain uses TRBV4-1 and TRBJ2-5, with D perhaps matching TRBD2 (6 bases). Germline V lookup: CDR1 MGHRA, CDR2 YSYEKL. The CDR3 is made up of 16 amino acids. Trimming removed 1 base at V and 4 bases at J, with 16 bases between. CDR3 region: CASSQAIGGLIETQYF. The CDR3, as DNA: TGCGCCAGCAGCCAAGCTATCGGAGGGCTGATAGAGACCCAGTACTTC.

The rearrangement uses TRBV28 and TRBJ2-1; 9 nucleotides match TRBD2. Germline V gene lookup returns CDR1 MDHEN and CDR2 SYDVKM. This CDR3 comprises 13 residues. Trimming took 6 bases from V and 5 from J; bases not matched to a gene: 2. The CDR3 loop reads CASRASGNNEQFF. For the CDR3, the DNA is TGTGCCAGCAGGGCTAGCGGGAACAATGAGCAGTTCTTC.

V and J are TRBV7-2 and TRBJ2-1; no definite D call. CDR1 is SGHTA, CDR2 FQGNSA, per germline. The V end lost 5 bases, the J end lost 4 bases, and 15 bases lay between the germline ends. This CDR3 has 15 amino acids. The DNA for the CDR3 is TGTGCCAGCAGCGTTAGTGAGTCGGGTTACAATGAGCAGTTCTTC. Translating gives CASSVSESGYNEQFF.

The V and J genes are TRBV7-2 and TRBJ2-3; 9 bases are a match to TRBD2. Germline V lookup: CDR1 SGHTA, CDR2 FQGNSA. This CDR3 spans 15 amino acids. V dropped 5 bases and J dropped 1; count of bases not matched to a gene: 4. The CDR3, as DNA: TGTGCCAGCAGCCAGCGGACTAGCGGCACAGATACGCAGTATTTT. Its translation: CASSQRTSGTDTQYF.

This clone was detected only a few times. The chain carries TRBV19 and TRBJ1-1; D is unclear. The CDR3 has 14 amino acids. V was cut by 1 base and J by 0 bases, with 6 bases left in between. From germline, CDR1 is LNHDA and CDR2 SQIVND (reference sequence). The CDR3 region is CASSIAGMNTEAFF. CDR3 DNA sequence: TGTGCCAGTAGTATAGCGGGGATGAACACTGAAGCTTTCTTT.

Only one count was recorded for this clone. V gene TRBV7-9 combines with J gene TRBJ1-3; perhaps TRBD1 as D (6 bases). This CDR3 comprises 15 residues. V dropped 5 bases and J dropped 4 bases, with 15 bases sitting between them. From germline, CDR1 is SEHNR and CDR2 FQNEAQ (reference sequence). CDR3 in amino acids: CASSAAGARGNTIYF. DNA of the CDR3: TGTGCCAGCAGCGCCGCAGGGGCGAGAGGAAACACCATATATTTT.